Each of the 19 T cell receptor beta chains below was sequenced from the same sample in a study of control samples from healthy donors and cancer patients. Produced via immunoSEQ multiplex PCR; TCRdb's table is partial and in-frame only. This table has 100,000 to 150,000 clones, 80% to 95% appearing once. The sequencing sample was made of blood. The receptors derive from a man aged 40-49 years in good health.

This clone was observed a few times. This chain uses TRBV5-6 with TRBJ2-7; D is possibly TRBD1 (6 bases). The CDR3 length is 12 residues. The V gene's germline CDR1 is SGHDT and CDR2 YYEEEE. The ends were cut back, 4 bases at V and 6 bases at J, with 11 bases in the middle. CDR3 in DNA: TGTGCCAGCAGCACAGGGTTCAGCGAGCAGTACTTC. Protein: CASSTGFSEQYF.

The CDR3 coding sequence is TGTGCCAGCAGCTCACAACAGGGGGGAAAGGCTTTCTTT. Its translation: CASSSQQGGKAFF. This sequence joins TRBV5-4 and TRBJ1-1; 8 bases line up with TRBD1. With 3 bases clipped from V and 11 bases from J, the junction kept 9 bases outside the gene matches. CDR3 size: 13 residues. Germline CDR1 is SGHNT and CDR2 is YYREEE (reference sequence).

This clone was recorded once. V and J are TRBV13 and TRBJ2-5; TRBD2 matches 11 bases. Looked up from germline, CDR1 is PRHDT and CDR2 is FYEKMQ (reference sequence). The V and J ends lost 5 bases and 2 bases, in that order; junction bases with no gene match: 19. This CDR3 region has 20 residues. For the CDR3, the DNA is TGTGCCAGCAGCCCGCCGGCTAGCGGGGGGCCCGACTCCCCGCAAGAGACCCAGTACTTC. It is translated as CASSPPASGGPDSPQETQYF.

V usage is TRBV5-1 and J usage is TRBJ1-1; D remains ambiguous. Per the germline V gene, CDR1 is SGHRS and CDR2 is YFSETQ. The CDR3 loop spans 15 amino acids. V lost 1 base and J 5 bases, leaving 15 bases between the germline ends. The CDR3 coding sequence is TGCGCCAGCAGCTTGTATGGCGCTGTGGTGACTGAAGCTTTCTTT. It translates to CASSLYGAVVTEAFF.

The chain employs TRBV7-6 and TRBJ1-4; no clear D gene. This CDR3 comprises 16 residues. V gave up 2 bases and J gave up 2 bases, with 12 bases separating them. Germline lookup yields CDR1 SGHVS and CDR2 FNYEAQ. CDR3 sequence reads: CASSLLGIGTNEKLFF. CDR3 bases: TGTGCCAGCAGCTTACTAGGGATCGGGACTAATGAAAAACTGTTTTTT. The full variable domain, in which reference TRBV7-6 and TRBJ1-4 provide the parts outside the CDR3, is GAGVSQSPRYKVTKRGQDVALRCDPISGHVSLYWYRQALGQGPEFLTYFNYEAQQDKSGLPNDRFSAERPEGSISTLTIQRTEQRDSAMYRCASSLLGIGTNEKLFFGSGTQLSVL.

The rearrangement uses TRBV2 and TRBJ2-3; D unresolved. V lost 7 bases to trimming and J lost 4 bases, with 9 bases between them. Germline V gene data show CDR1 as SNHLY and CDR2 as FYNNEI. The CDR3 covers 12 residues. The CDR3 here is CASKYQSDTQYF. CDR3 nucleotide sequence: TGTGCCAGCAAATACCAGTCAGATACGCAGTATTTT.

The chain combines TRBV28 with TRBJ2-3; 7 bases are a match to TRBD1. This CDR3 is 15 amino acids long. The trim removed 5 bases at V and 2 bases at J, leaving 7 bases unmatched. The V gene's germline CDR1 is MDHEN and CDR2 SYDVKM. CDR3 residues: CASSPGTEDTDTQYF. The CDR3 DNA follows: TGTGCCAGCAGTCCTGGGACAGAAGACACAGATACGCAGTATTTT.

The J gene is TRBJ2-5, the V gene TRBV5-1; tentative D call: TRBD2 (6 bases). CDR3 size: 16 residues. The V end was cut by 4 bases, the J end by 4 bases, with 20 bases between. Looked up from germline, CDR1 is SGHRS and CDR2 is YFSETQ. CDR3 residues: CASSPPAGWGGETQYF. The CDR3 DNA sequence: TGCGCCAGCAGCCCGCCCGCGGGGTGGGGAGGAGAGACCCAGTACTTC.

This clone was seen a single time. The V call is TRBV21-1, the J call TRBJ2-1; TRBD1, as called in the table, went unchecked against the DNA. TRBV21-1 is a recognized pseudogene. CDR3 length equals 17 residues. The CDR3 loop reads CASSDRQVRSSYNEQFF. CDR3 nucleotide sequence: TGTGCCAGCAGCGACCGACAGGTCAGGAGCTCCTACAATGAGCAGTTCTTC.

V usage is TRBV7-9 and J usage is TRBJ2-7; the D is unclear. V lost 5 bases and J lost 2, with 10 bases in between. The CDR3 is 13 residues long. The germline V gene encodes CDR1 SEHNR and CDR2 FQNEAQ (reference sequence). This chain's CDR3 is CASSAPSTYEQYF. Here the CDR3 DNA reads TGTGCCAGCAGCGCCCCATCGACCTACGAGCAGTACTTC.

The chain employs TRBV7-9 and TRBJ1-2; TRBD1 matches at 10 bases. The germline CDR1 and CDR2 sequences are SEHNR and FQNEAQ (reference sequence). CDR3 length: 18 amino acids. The ends lost 5 bases at V and 3 bases at J; junction bases unmatched: 15. Here the CDR3 reads CASSGRKRGQGRDYGYTF. DNA of the CDR3: TGTGCCAGCAGCGGACGCAAGAGGGGACAGGGGCGGGACTATGGCTACACCTTC. Complete variable domain (other parts from reference TRBV7-9 and TRBJ1-2): DTGVSQNPRHKITKRGQNVTFRCDPISEHNRLYWYRQTLGQGPEFLTYFQNEAQLEKSRLLSDRFSAERPKGSFSTLEIQRTEQGDSAMYLCASSGRKRGQGRDYGYTFGSGTRLTVV.

The chain joins TRBV6-6 to TRBJ1-2; unclear D gene. V was trimmed by 5 bases and J by 8 bases, leaving 6 bases between them. Per germline, CDR1 MNHNY and CDR2 SVGAGI (reference sequence). The CDR3 covers 10 residues. The CDR3 is CASSDWGYTF. CDR3 DNA sequence: TGTGCCAGCAGTGATTGGGGCTACACCTTC.

The chain has TRBV4-2 and TRBJ2-2, with 10 positions matching TRBD2. The length of the CDR3 is 17 residues. Unmatched junction bases numbered 6, after V lost 3 bases and J lost 2 bases. The germline V gene has CDR1 LGHNA and CDR2 YNFKEQ. The CDR3 bases are TGTGCCAGCAGCCATATAGCGGGGGGCACTAACACCGGGGAGCTGTTTTTT. Residues: CASSHIAGGTNTGELFF.

This clone has more than one count but fewer than ten. The chain is built from TRBV27 and TRBJ1-4; 9 bases are shared with TRBD1. CDR1 is MNHEY and CDR2 is SMNVEV in the germline V gene (reference sequence). The V segment lost 3 bases and the J segment 3 bases; nucleotides outside the gene matches: 8. This CDR3 has 17 amino acids. The CDR3 region has the DNA TGTGCCAGCAGTTTTACAGGGGGCAGGCTTGCTAATGAAAAACTGTTTTTT. Residues: CASSFTGGRLANEKLFF.

The chain is built from TRBV18 and TRBJ2-1; TRBD2 aligns across 8 bases. The length of the CDR3 is 16 residues. J gave up 7 bases and V 5 bases, and 13 bases lay outside the gene matches. The germline CDR1 and CDR2 sequences are KGHSH and LQKENI. CDR3 sequence: CASSSSAGGIGNEQFF. The CDR3 coding sequence is TGTGCCAGCTCAAGTTCCGCGGGGGGAATCGGTAATGAGCAGTTCTTC.

This clone was counted once. The J gene is TRBJ2-7, the V gene TRBV6-2 or TRBV6-3; 7 bases line up with TRBD2. Germline loops: CDR1 MNHEY, CDR2 SVGEGT. This CDR3 contains 14 residues. Trimming at V came to 6 bases and at J to 0 bases, leaving 5 bases not matched to a gene. CDR3 bases: TGTGCCAGCAGCCAGGGAGGGCTCTCCTACGAGCAGTACTTC. Protein sequence: CASSQGGLSYEQYF.

This chain connects TRBV2 to TRBJ2-1; 7 bases are shared with TRBD2. This CDR3 spans 13 amino acids. Germline V lookup: CDR1 SNHLY, CDR2 FYNNEI. V lost 8 bases, J lost 4 bases, and 5 bases stayed unmatched. CDR3 in DNA: TGTGCCAGCCAGAGGACTAGTTACAATGAGCAGTTCTTC. Its protein product is CASQRTSYNEQFF.

J is TRBJ2-1 and V is TRBV10-3; D not certain. This CDR3 region has 13 residues. V was pared by 2 bases and J by 8 bases, with 10 bases between. Germline CDR1 ENHRY, CDR2 SYGVKD. The CDR3 loop reads CAISEANADEQFF. The CDR3 coding sequence is TGTGCCATCAGTGAGGCCAATGCGGATGAGCAGTTCTTC.

The chain joins TRBV28 to TRBJ1-6; D call uncertain. The CDR3 has 15 amino acids. The germline V and J ends were trimmed by 2 bases and 0 bases, with 5 bases remaining between them. CDR1 is MDHEN, CDR2 SYDVKM, per germline. CDR3 residues: CASSLESSYNSPLHF. The DNA for the CDR3 is TGTGCCAGCAGTTTAGAGAGCTCCTATAATTCACCCCTCCACTTT.